One sample yielded the 15 T cell receptor beta chains listed below, sequenced in a study of cytomegalovirus exposure and HLA in healthy donors. The repertoire was sequenced with immunoSEQ multiplex PCR; TCRdb's copy has only in-frame clones and lacks some. The sample gives 90,000 or so clones, roughly 96% of which show up once; 0.78% is in the top ten. Sequenced sample: PBMCs. The receptor set was obtained from a man aged 18-30 years in good health and CMV-seronegative.

This clone was recorded only once. The chain has TRBV4-1 and TRBJ1-4; D is uncertain. Germline values: CDR1 MGHRA, CDR2 YSYEKL. The CDR3 has 15 residues. V was pared by 2 bases and J by 8 bases, with 15 bases between. The CDR3, as DNA: TGCGCCAGCAGCCAATATGGCGCGGGTAGCGAAAAACTGTTTTTT. Amino acid sequence: CASSQYGAGSEKLFF.

The chain combines TRBV12-5 with TRBJ2-2; 9 positions agree with TRBD1. The germline CDR1 and CDR2 sequences are LGHNT and FRNRAP. V trimming: 2 bases; J trimming: 4 bases; junction bases outside the gene matches: 5. The CDR3 is 16 amino acids. The CDR3 loop reads CASGLLQGAVTGELFF. Here the CDR3 DNA reads TGTGCTAGTGGTTTGCTACAGGGGGCCGTCACCGGGGAGCTGTTTTTT.

This sequence joins TRBV5-1 and TRBJ2-2, with 11 nucleotides matching TRBD2. CDR3 length: 18 amino acids. The trim removed 3 bases at V and 5 bases at J, leaving 12 bases unmatched. The germline gives CDR1 SGHRS, CDR2 YFSETQ. DNA for the CDR3: TGCGCCAGCAGCTCGCCTGGTAGCGGGAGGGCCGGTACCGGGGAGCTGTTTTTT. Translated, it gives CASSSPGSGRAGTGELFF.

This clone appeared a single time. The chain has TRBV27 and TRBJ2-1; D might be TRBD1 (6 bases). Looked up from germline, CDR1 is MNHEY and CDR2 is SMNVEV (reference sequence). This CDR3 has 14 amino acids. Trimming shortened V by 7 bases and J by 9 bases, and 19 bases separated the two germline ends. As DNA, the CDR3 is TGTGCCAGCACCTTGTTGGGGGCGCGGAGTGAGCAGTTCTTC. It specifies CASTLLGARSEQFF.

This sequence joins TRBV30 and TRBJ1-1; possibly TRBD1 for D (5 bases). V was pared by 0 bases and J by 4 bases, with 15 bases between. The germline gives CDR1 GTSNPN, CDR2 SVGIG (reference sequence). The CDR3 spans 15 residues. The CDR3 spells CAWSVLSGRGTEAFF. The CDR3 DNA follows: TGTGCCTGGAGTGTACTCTCTGGTAGGGGCACTGAAGCTTTCTTT.

The chain employs TRBV2 and TRBJ2-3; D remains unclear. This CDR3 comprises 14 residues. In germline, CDR1 is SNHLY, CDR2 FYNNEI. Trimming took off 3 bases at V and 6 bases at J, with 13 bases between the two ends. The CDR3, as DNA: TGTGCCAGCAGTGACCCGAACAGTGTGGATACGCAGTATTTT. It specifies CASSDPNSVDTQYF.

The chain employs TRBV5-1 and TRBJ1-4; 8 positions agree with TRBD1. From germline, CDR1 is SGHRS and CDR2 YFSETQ. The V gene end was trimmed by 0 bases and the J gene end by 7 bases; junction bases not matched to a gene: 5. The CDR3 is made up of 15 amino acids. The CDR3 is CASSLGTGLGEKLFF. In DNA form, the CDR3 reads TGCGCCAGCAGCTTGGGGACAGGGCTTGGTGAAAAACTGTTTTTT.

This chain connects TRBV15 to TRBJ1-2, with unresolved D. The CDR3 runs 14 residues. The V end was cut by 0 bases, the J end by 7 bases, with 12 bases between. Germline values: CDR1 LNHNV, CDR2 YYDKDF (reference sequence). CDR3 in amino acids: CATSRESGLVGYTF. The CDR3 nucleotides read TGTGCCACCAGCAGAGAATCAGGACTGGTTGGCTACACCTTC.

The chain is built from TRBV18 and TRBJ1-2; TRBD1 aligns across 7 bases. The CDR3 extends over 17 amino acids. Germline CDR1 KGHSH, CDR2 LQKENI. J gave up 2 bases and V 2 bases, and 11 bases lay outside the gene matches. CDR3 DNA: TGTGCCAGCTCACCAAGTGGCCAGACAGGGCGGAACTATGGCTACACCTTC. Translating gives CASSPSGQTGRNYGYTF.

The chain has TRBV13 and TRBJ2-1; 15 bases fit TRBD2. V was clipped by 5 bases and J by 1 base; unmatched bases: 12. The germline V gene has CDR1 PRHDT and CDR2 FYEKMQ (reference sequence). The CDR3 has 20 residues. CDR3 DNA: TGTGCCAGCAGCAATGACCGGACTAGCGGGAGGGTTAGGTCCTACAATGAGCAGTTCTTC. Amino acids: CASSNDRTSGRVRSYNEQFF.

V gene TRBV9 combines with J gene TRBJ1-1, with TRBD1 identical over 9 bases. Germline V gene lookup returns CDR1 SGDLS and CDR2 YYNGEE. The CDR3 totals 14 residues. J lost 4 bases, V lost 5 bases, and 6 bases had no gene match. The CDR3: CASSVEQGATEAFF. The CDR3 DNA reads as TGTGCCAGCAGTGTTGAACAGGGGGCCACTGAAGCTTTCTTT.

V is TRBV5-1 and J is TRBJ2-1; 12 positions agree with TRBD2. The CDR3 sequence is 19 residues long. With 0 bases clipped from V and 7 bases from J, the junction kept 14 bases outside the gene matches. Germline V gives CDR1 SGHRS, CDR2 YFSETQ. The CDR3 nucleotides are TGCGCCAGCAGCTTGGAGACTAGCGGGAGTATATTTCAGGTTAATGAGCAGTTCTTC. This codes for CASSLETSGSIFQVNEQFF.

V gene TRBV7-6 combines with J gene TRBJ1-1; D perhaps matches TRBD1 (5 bases). CDR1 and CDR2 (germline): SGHVS, FNYEAQ. The CDR3 loop spans 18 amino acids. Trimming cost V 1 base and J 2 bases, with 20 bases left between them. DNA of the CDR3: TGTGCCAGCAGCTTAGTCTCTGCAGGGCGGTTGATTAACACTGAAGCTTTCTTT. It specifies CASSLVSAGRLINTEAFF.

V and J are TRBV9 and TRBJ2-7; 7 bases line up with TRBD1. Per germline, CDR1 SGDLS and CDR2 YYNGEE. The CDR3 covers 13 residues. Trimming took 2 bases from V and 4 from J; bases not matched to a gene: 3. The CDR3 reads CASSVSGGYEQYF. CDR3 nucleotides: TGTGCCAGCAGCGTGTCAGGGGGTTACGAGCAGTACTTC.

This sequence joins TRBV7-8 and TRBJ1-3; possible D gene TRBD1, 5 bases. Between the trimmed V and J ends, which lost 5 bases and 2 bases, there was a span of 13 bases. The CDR3 spans 15 residues. CDR1 and CDR2 (germline): SGHVS, FQNEAQ. This CDR3 is CASSAGLHPGNTIYF. DNA of the CDR3: TGTGCCAGCAGCGCGGGACTCCACCCTGGAAACACCATATATTTT.